This TCR beta chain was retrieved from a study of CD8 T cells in Susac syndrome. Regarding the study as a whole: Regarding the TCR sequencing and HLA analysis, the study admitted that a relatively small number of individuals were involved.

Worth noting for this clonotype: What it binds is not known.

V lost 0 bases and J lost 1, with 9 bases in between. The CDR3 runs to 15 residues. CDR1 is LNHNV and CDR2 is YYDKDF in the germline V gene (reference sequence). Random hexamers were used to reverse transcribe the RNA input (about 0.45 to 1 ug). TCRdb fed the immunoSEQ multiplex PCR reads into MiXCR, producing one record per CDR3 protein. This sample has around 300,000 distinct CDR3 sequences, with roughly 85% found just once. The multiple sclerosis control group was made up of treatment-naive patients with stable or active relapsing-remitting disease. In contrast to the negatively isolated CD8+ and CD4+ T cells, TEMRA cells were FACS-enriched.

This sequence was found in a human donor with multiple sclerosis. The rearrangement uses TRBV15 and TRBJ1-1; D not resolved. Sequenced: CD8+ T cells from PBMCs. This CDR3 is CATSRDGETNTEAFF. The CDR3 nucleotides read TGTGCCACCAGCAGAGACGGGGAGACGAACACTGAAGCTTTCTTT. The complete variable domain, with remaining parts taken from reference TRBV15 and TRBJ1-1, reads DAMVIQNPRYQVTQFGKPVTLSCSQTLNHNVMYWYQQKSSQAPKLLFHYYDKDFNNEADTPDNFQSRRPNTSFCFLDIRSPGLGDTAMYLCATSRDGETNTEAFFGQGTRLTVV.